The rows below give T cell receptor beta chains drawn from one sample of a study of blood T cell repertoires in COVID-19. The protocol was immunoSEQ multiplex PCR, while the TCRdb copy is restricted to in-frame clones and leaves out a portion. The sample holds almost 350,000 clones; more than 70% are singletons and the top ten take approximately 4.1%. The source material was peripheral blood. The receptors stem from a woman aged 60-75 years with COVID-19, enrolled during active disease. Each CDR3 is given with its conserved first and last residue. D genes are given only for firm matches. The size entry is marked missing in some rows and otherwise reads once, few, many or a size class.

v_gene	j_gene	abundance	d_gene	CDR3aa	CDR3nt
TRBV28	TRBJ1-3	NA	NA	CASILGGGLGNTIYF	TGTGCCAGCATCTTAGGGGGGGGCCTTGGAAACACCATATATTTT
TRBV18	TRBJ1-1	NA	NA	CASTIQGAEAFF	TGTGCCAGCACCATACAGGGTGCTGAAGCTTTCTTT
TRBV5-1	TRBJ1-1	NA	NA	CASSLTGENTEAFF	TGCGCCAGCAGCCTGACAGGAGAGAACACTGAAGCTTTCTTT
TRBV6-2/TRBV6-3	TRBJ1-3	NA	NA	CASSYSGRENTIYF	TGTGCCAGCAGTTACTCCGGACGGGAAAACACCATATATTTT
TRBV7-2	TRBJ1-1	NA	TRBD1	CASSLTGTGNTEAFF	TGTGCCAGCAGCTTGACCGGGACAGGGAACACTGAAGCTTTCTTT
TRBV19	TRBJ1-1	once	NA	CASSPRTVNTEAFF	TGTGCCAGTAGCCCGCGGACAGTGAACACTGAAGCTTTCTTT
TRBV7-9	TRBJ2-5	NA	NA	CASRRGETQYF	TGTGCCAGCCGAAGGGGGGAGACCCAGTACTTC
TRBV5-4	TRBJ2-5	NA	TRBD2	CASSPETSGVRGQYF	TGTGCCAGCAGCCCGGAGACTAGCGGTGTTCGGGGCCAGTACTTC
TRBV19	TRBJ1-1	NA	NA	CASSISQGLNTEAFF	TGTGCCAGTAGTATCAGTCAGGGCCTGAACACTGAAGCTTTCTTT
TRBV5-1	TRBJ2-7	once	TRBD2	CASSGDLAGAKQYF	TGCGCCAGCAGCGGCGACCTAGCGGGTGCAAAGCAGTACTTC
TRBV5-5	TRBJ1-1	NA	NA	CASSLMRANTEAFF	TGTGCCAGCAGCTTAATGCGGGCGAACACTGAAGCTTTCTTT
TRBV6-1	TRBJ1-1	NA	NA	CASSEISRRGDSEAFF	TGTGCCAGCAGTGAAATTTCACGCAGGGGCGACTCTGAAGCTTTCTTT
TRBV6-5	TRBJ2-3	NA	NA	CASRGTSTDTQYF	TGTGCCAGCAGGGGGACTAGCACAGATACGCAGTATTTT
TRBV6-6	TRBJ1-1	NA	NA	CASSPQGYTEAFF	TGTGCCAGCAGTCCCCAGGGCTACACTGAAGCTTTCTTT
TRBV19	TRBJ1-1	once	NA	CASTPREGTEAFF	TGTGCCAGTACGCCCAGGGAGGGCACTGAAGCTTTCTTT
TRBV7-8	TRBJ1-2	NA	NA	CASSLVKRHLGGYGYTF	TGTGCCAGCAGCTTAGTCAAGAGACACTTAGGGGGTTATGGCTACACCTTC
TRBV18	TRBJ1-2	NA	TRBD1	CASSPPIYQGGLNGYTF	TGTGCCAGCTCACCACCGATTTATCAGGGGGGTCTCAATGGCTACACCTTC
TRBV5-1	TRBJ2-7	NA	NA	CASSFFPSGEQYF	TGCGCCAGCAGCTTCTTCCCGAGCGGCGAGCAGTACTTC
TRBV7-9	TRBJ1-5	NA	TRBD1	CASSGTGNNQPQHF	TGTGCCAGCAGCGGGACAGGGAACAATCAGCCCCAGCATTTT